This T cell receptor beta chain was found in a study of human T cells and chemical hapten exposure. This clonotype has more than one count but fewer than ten. This CDR3 contains 14 residues. J was trimmed by 5 bases and V by 3 bases; bases with no gene match: 6. The V gene's germline CDR1 is SGHTA and CDR2 FQGNSA. TCRdb recomputed calls from the RACE reads with MiXCR, one row per CDR3 protein. The sample shows fewer than 500,000 distinct CDR3 sequences, about 4.4% of them seen only once. Time point specified: patch test 1, 2 weeks after DPC sensitization. Specified treatment: therapeutic diphenylcyclopropenone sensitization with weekly scalp DPC.

The starting material was whole blood, obtained in connection with sensitization to the hapten diphenylcyclopropenone (DPC). The chain joins TRBV7-2 to TRBJ2-5, with 7 bases fitting TRBD2. This sequence was found in a woman aged 45 to 65 with alopecia areata. Some clones in this sample may be carry-over from other donors' samples. The CDR3 nucleotides read TGTGCCAGCAGCTTCCCGGGGGGAGGGGAGACCCAGTACTTC. It translates to CASSFPGGGETQYF.